The rows below give T cell receptor beta chains drawn from one sample of a study of blood T cell repertoires in COVID-19. The data were produced by immunoSEQ multiplex PCR, yet TCRdb's version contains in-frame clones alone and is incomplete. Of tens of thousands of clones listed, roughly 84% are singletons. The material sequenced was peripheral blood. Every receptor here comes from a man over 45 with acute or convalescent COVID-19. Both conserved end residues are trimmed from each CDR3. The order of the fields is D gene, V gene, CDR3 protein. A D gene is named only where the DNA matches it firmly.

TRBD2	TRBV3-1/TRBV3-2	ASSQEVGGAGETQY
.	TRBV27	ASSWGVRGTEAF
TRBD1	TRBV24-1	ATSDATGGGDIQY
.	TRBV6-4	ASSEMGGGYNEQF
TRBD2	TRBV5-1	ASSTTGTSGLQETQY
.	TRBV14	ASSLAGANVLT
TRBD1	TRBV5-6	ASSLVQGDYGYT
TRBD2	TRBV5-4	ASSLSLAGGEGDTQY
.	TRBV7-6	ASSSRRDYTGELF
TRBD2	TRBV30	AWMGGGGPYEQY
TRBD1	TRBV5-1	ASSTTGGLYNEQF
TRBD1	TRBV14	ASSQGWQGAYEKLF
TRBD1	TRBV7-3	ASSSSGGSPGANVLT
.	TRBV7-6	ASSQIRPGVVITGELF
TRBD1	TRBV29-1	SVLTGGAVAGNTIY
.	TRBV11-2	ASSPVRRERGRDYEQY
TRBD1	TRBV2	ASSARQGSGDQPQH
TRBD2	TRBV6-6	ASSYRTGGGNEQF